The clone carrying this T cell receptor beta chain has at least ten counts. The antigen is undetermined. TCRdb itself ran the 5' RACE reads through MiXCR, one entry per CDR3 protein. The table includes more than 150,000 distinct CDR3 sequences, 15% to 20% detected once. This specimen comes from a study of CD8 T cells in ankylosing spondylitis. Study results and limitations: Disease-linked clones bore a CD8+ phenotype, appearing relatively rarely in peripheral blood. There was reportedly significant enrichment of clones that were disease-linked in matched ankylosing spondylitis synovial fluid.

The origin of this receptor is a male donor aged 5-29 years with ankylosing spondylitis or in good health (not recorded which). The sample consisted of blood, either unsorted or a sorted T cell fraction (not recorded which).

CDR3 sequence reads: CSVEDPGGGSSGNTIYF. The DNA of the CDR3 is TGCAGCGTTGAAGACCCCGGGGGGGGATCCTCTGGAAACACCATATATTTT. V is TRBV29-1 and J is TRBJ1-3, with a tentative D call TRBD1 (5 bases). The CDR3 contains 17 residues. The V end lost 0 bases, the J end lost 0 bases, and 15 bases lay between the germline ends. CDR1 is SQVTM and CDR2 is ANQGSEA in the germline V gene. The entire variable domain, with the rest obtained from reference TRBV29-1 and TRBJ1-3, is as follows: SAVISQKPSRDICQRGTSLTIQCQVDSQVTMMFWYRQQPGQSLTLIATANQGSEATYESGFVIDKFPISRPNLTFSTLTVSNMSPEDSSIYLCSVEDPGGGSSGNTIYFGEGSWLTVV.